The clone carrying this TCR beta chain came up many times. Its antigen is undetermined. With 2 bases removed from V and 3 bases from J, the gap between germline ends came to 7 bases. CDR1 SGDLS and CDR2 YYNGEE come from the germline V gene. This CDR3 comprises 13 residues. These data come from a study of CD8 T cells in ankylosing spondylitis. Study-level results: Apparently characteristic of ankylosing spondylitis blood was a TCR beta motif (fewer than 10 highly homologous variants).

Via MiXCR, TCRdb re-called the 5' RACE reads, giving one row per CDR3 protein. Of tens of thousands of distinct CDR3 sequences listed, over 3.5% were seen once; the top ten hold 3% to 4%. The V gene is TRBV9, the J gene TRBJ2-3; D is unclear. The sequence was obtained from a female donor with ankylosing spondylitis or in good health (not recorded which). Sequencing used blood, either unsorted or a sorted T cell fraction (not recorded which). The chain's CDR3 is CASSVQPTDTQYF. CDR3 sequence (DNA): TGTGCCAGCAGCGTCCAACCGACAGATACGCAGTATTTT.